Sequencing of this T cell receptor (beta chain) was carried out in a study of OX40 agonist ivuxolimab in advanced cancers. At the level of the study: Three patients, one with hepatocellular carcinoma and two with cutaneous melanoma, achieved partial responses.

General observations from the study: Clonal expansion from baseline to week 6 occurred in both CD4+ and CD8+ T cells.

A remark on this clone: Its antigen is unidentified.

Looked up from germline, CDR1 is SEHNR and CDR2 is FQNEAQ (reference sequence). V shed 0 bases and J shed 7 bases, with 12 bases lying between them. The CDR3 is 15 amino acids. The timepoints at which blood was sampled were baseline, cycle 4 day 1, and cycle 7 day 1. Sequencing used immunoSEQ multiplex PCR; TCRdb keeps in-frame clones, though not all of them. The sample has approximately 65,000 clones, roughly nine tenths seen once. The chain combines TRBV7-9 with TRBJ1-4; a weak D match, TRBD1 (5 bases). This clonotype originated in an adult with an advanced solid tumor such as melanoma, head and neck, liver or kidney cancer. This specimen consisted of CD4+ or CD8+ T cells sorted from blood, obtained in a trial of the OX40 agonist ivuxolimab. The CDR3 reads CASSLALGVGEKLFF. For the CDR3, the DNA is TGTGCCAGCAGCTTAGCGCTGGGGGTTGGTGAAAAACTGTTTTTT. The full variable domain, in which reference TRBV7-9 and TRBJ1-4 provide the parts outside the CDR3, is DTGVSQNPRHKITKRGQNVTFRCDPISEHNRLYWYRQTLGQGPEFLTYFQNEAQLEKSRLLSDRFSAERPKGSFSTLEIQRTEQGDSAMYLCASSLALGVGEKLFFGSGTQLSVL.